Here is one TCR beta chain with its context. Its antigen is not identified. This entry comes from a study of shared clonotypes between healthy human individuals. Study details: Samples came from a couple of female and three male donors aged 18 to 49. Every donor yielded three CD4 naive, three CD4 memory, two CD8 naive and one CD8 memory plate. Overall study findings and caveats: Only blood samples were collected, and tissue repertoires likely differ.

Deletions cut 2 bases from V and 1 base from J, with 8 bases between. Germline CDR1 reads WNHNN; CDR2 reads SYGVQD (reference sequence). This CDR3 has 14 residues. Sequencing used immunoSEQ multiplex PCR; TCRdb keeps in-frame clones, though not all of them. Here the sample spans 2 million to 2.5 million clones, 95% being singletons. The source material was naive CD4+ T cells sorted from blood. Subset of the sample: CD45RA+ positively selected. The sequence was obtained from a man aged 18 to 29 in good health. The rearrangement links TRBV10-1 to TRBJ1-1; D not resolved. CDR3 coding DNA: TGCGCCAGCAGTGAGACCGGGAGGAACACTGAAGCTTTCTTT. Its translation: CASSETGRNTEAFF.